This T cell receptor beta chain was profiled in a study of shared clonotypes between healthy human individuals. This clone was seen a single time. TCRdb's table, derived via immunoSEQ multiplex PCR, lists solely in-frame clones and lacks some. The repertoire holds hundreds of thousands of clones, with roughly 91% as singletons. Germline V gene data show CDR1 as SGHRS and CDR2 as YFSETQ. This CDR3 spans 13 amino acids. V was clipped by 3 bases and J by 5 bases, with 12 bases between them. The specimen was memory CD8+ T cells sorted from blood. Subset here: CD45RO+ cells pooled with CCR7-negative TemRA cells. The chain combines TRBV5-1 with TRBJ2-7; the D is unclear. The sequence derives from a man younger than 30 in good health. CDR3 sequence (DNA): TGCGCCAGCAGCTGGTTTGGACCCCACGAGCAGTACTTC. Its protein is CASSWFGPHEQYF.